A selection of T cell receptor beta chains follows, all from one sample in a study of molecular identifiers for immune sequencing clone quantification. TCRdb processed the PCR reads anew with MiXCR; each CDR3 protein has one entry. This table holds about 100,000 distinct CDR3 sequences, roughly 34% found once. Sequencing was done on a sample of naive CD8+ T cells from blood, with Jurkat cell RNA spiked in. The receptors were sampled from a human donor in good health. Some libraries in this study had Jurkat cell RNA spiked in. The CDR3 runs from the conserved cysteine through the conserved F or W. The order of the fields is V gene, D gene, clone size, J gene, CDR3 protein, CDR3 DNA. A D gene is named only where the DNA matches it firmly. The size of a clone is reported for some rows only, either as once, few or many, or as a class for expanded clones.

>TRBV7-9|.|.|TRBJ2-7
CASSLDLARYEEYF
TGTGCCAGCAGCTTGGATCTAGCCAGATACGAGGAGTACTTC
>TRBV6-2/TRBV6-3|.|.|TRBJ2-1
CASSYRRGEQFF
TGTGCCAGCAGTTACCGACGAGGTGAGCAGTTCTTC
>TRBV20-1|TRBD1|many|TRBJ2-7
CSALRPDRGRYEQYF
TGCAGTGCTCTGAGGCCGGACAGGGGGCGGTACGAGCAGTACTTC
>TRBV20-1|.|few|TRBJ2-5
CSAAGWGREGRTQYF
TGCAGTGCTGCAGGGTGGGGTAGAGAGGGAAGAACCCAGTACTTC
>TRBV14|.|.|TRBJ2-3
CASSQFGAEVWYADTQYF
TGTGCCAGCAGCCAATTTGGGGCGGAGGTTTGGTACGCAGATACGCAGTATTTT
>TRBV20-1|TRBD2|few|TRBJ2-7
CSARSGGLAGGQTYEQYF
TGCAGTGCTAGATCCGGCGGACTAGCGGGAGGGCAGACCTACGAGCAGTACTTC
>TRBV11-2|.|.|TRBJ2-1
CASARSFLQADEQFF
TGTGCCAGCGCCCGTTCGTTCCTACAGGCCGATGAGCAGTTCTTC
>TRBV29-1|.|few|TRBJ2-3
CSVEGLSRSDTQYF
TGCAGCGTTGAAGGTCTCAGCAGGTCCGATACGCAGTATTTT
>TRBV7-8|TRBD1|many|TRBJ2-5
CASSLEQGSQETQYF
TGTGCCAGCAGTTTGGAACAGGGGTCCCAAGAGACCCAGTACTTC
>TRBV7-8|.|many|TRBJ2-6
CASSLGTAKVLTF
TGTGCCAGCAGCTTAGGGACTGCGAAAGTCCTGACTTTC
>TRBV7-6|.|.|TRBJ2-3
CASSPVGPDTQYF
TGTGCCAGCAGCCCCGTCGGGCCAGATACGCAGTATTTT
>TRBV5-6|.|.|TRBJ1-3
CASSPGPPSGNTIYF
TGTGCCAGCAGCCCCGGGCCACCCTCTGGAAACACCATATATTTT
>TRBV19|.|.|TRBJ2-1
CASKDRTSYNEQFF
TGTGCCAGTAAGGACAGAACCTCCTACAATGAGCAGTTCTTC
>TRBV29-1|TRBD2|.|TRBJ2-1
CSVVTSGTVDEQFF
TGCAGCGTTGTGACTAGCGGAACCGTTGATGAGCAGTTCTTC
>TRBV13|.|few|TRBJ2-7
CASSSRVPEQYF
TGTGCCAGCAGCTCCAGGGTTCCCGAGCAGTACTTC
>TRBV20-1|TRBD2|many|TRBJ2-7
CSASGASGSVHEQYF
TGCAGTGCTAGTGGTGCTAGCGGGAGCGTCCACGAGCAGTACTTC
>TRBV11-2|TRBD2|few|TRBJ2-3
CASSLGTSGESDTQYF
TGTGCCAGCAGCCTAGGGACTAGCGGGGAGTCAGATACGCAGTATTTT
>TRBV11-3|TRBD2|.|TRBJ2-7
CASSLQPGLAYEQYF
TGTGCCAGCAGCTTACAACCGGGACTAGCTTACGAGCAGTACTTC
>TRBV28|TRBD2|.|TRBJ2-3
CASSMAAGATDTQYF
TGTGCCAGCAGTATGGCTGCGGGAGCCACAGATACTCAGTATTTT
>TRBV7-2|.|.|TRBJ1-1
CASSFRDTEALF
TGTGCCAGCAGCTTCCGGGACACAGAGGCTCTCTTT
>TRBV27|.|many|TRBJ2-5
CATLYQYQETQYF
TGTGCCACCCTATACCAGTACCAAGAGACCCAGTACTTC
>TRBV13|TRBD2|few|TRBJ2-7
CASSLPGGADRMWYEQYF
TGTGCCAGCAGCCTCCCCGGGGGGGCGGACAGAATGTGGTACGAGCAGTACTTC
>TRBV4-3|TRBD1|many|TRBJ1-2
CASSHTLRDRGYGYTF
TGCGCCAGCAGCCATACCCTCCGGGACAGGGGTTATGGCTACACCTTC
>TRBV27|.|few|TRBJ2-1
CASGSGYSYNEQFF
TGTGCCAGCGGCTCAGGGTACTCCTACAATGAGCAGTTCTTC
>TRBV6-1|TRBD2|few|TRBJ2-7
CASSEGTSAPYEQYF
TGTGCCAGCAGTGAAGGGACTAGCGCACCCTACGAGCAGTACTTC
>TRBV27|.|few|TRBJ1-5
CASSLAGLSNQPQHF
TGTGCCAGCAGTTTAGCAGGTTTAAGCAATCAGCCCCAGCATTTT
>TRBV28|.|.|TRBJ2-1
CASSFRPQRLNEQFF
TGTGCCAGCAGTTTCCGACCGCAGCGGCTGAATGAGCAGTTCTTC
>TRBV25-1|.|.|TRBJ2-7
CASSVGTAYEQYF
TGTGCCAGCAGTGTCGGGACCGCCTACGAGCAGTACTTC
>TRBV4-2|.|many|TRBJ2-7
CASSQDPGDYEQYF
TGTGCCAGCAGCCAAGACCCGGGGGACTACGAGCAGTACTTC
>TRBV28|.|few|TRBJ2-7
CASSFGPNFLSNEQYF
TGTGCCAGCAGTTTTGGACCCAACTTCCTATCTAACGAGCAGTACTTC
>TRBV19|.|.|TRBJ1-5
CASSILVYSNQPQHF
TGTGCCAGTAGTATCTTGGTATATAGCAATCAGCCCCAGCATTTT
>TRBV20-1|TRBD1|.|TRBJ1-5
CSATDRSNQPQHF
TGCAGTGCAACGGACAGGAGCAATCAGCCCCAGCATTTT
>TRBV27|TRBD1|few|TRBJ2-3
CASSSYTGGTDTQYF
TGTGCCAGCAGTTCATACACAGGGGGCACAGATACGCAGTATTTT
>TRBV12-5|.|.|TRBJ2-5
CASANQAGRQETQYF
TGTGCTAGTGCAAACCAAGCCGGGAGACAAGAGACCCAGTACTTC
>TRBV5-4|.|few|TRBJ1-2
CASSSDGWIYGYTF
TGTGCCAGCAGTTCGGACGGGTGGATCTATGGCTACACCTTC
>TRBV28|TRBD1|many|TRBJ2-2
CASSWDRVRTGELFF
TGTGCCAGCAGTTGGGACAGGGTGAGGACCGGGGAGCTGTTTTTT
>TRBV19|TRBD1|.|TRBJ1-4
CASTGTSGGQKQLFF
TGTGCCAGTACGGGGACTTCAGGGGGCCAGAAGCAACTGTTTTTT
>TRBV4-3|.|.|TRBJ1-2
CASSQEASSGGAGYGYTF
TGCGCCAGCAGCCAAGAAGCTTCTTCTGGGGGCGCGGGTTATGGCTACACCTTC
>TRBV2|.|.|TRBJ2-3
CAGEHDSPHTDTQYF
TGTGCCGGCGAACACGACTCGCCTCATACAGATACGCAGTATTTT
>TRBV27|.|.|TRBJ2-7
CASSWGGFSYEQYF
TGTGCCAGCAGTTGGGGGGGCTTTTCCTACGAGCAGTACTTC
>TRBV5-4|TRBD1|many|TRBJ1-2
CASSITGAAGYTF
TGTGCCAGCAGTATTACAGGGGCGGCGGGCTACACCTTC
>TRBV27|TRBD1|.|TRBJ2-7
CASSLSGQFYEQYF
TGTGCCAGCAGTTTATCGGGACAGTTCTACGAGCAGTACTTC
>TRBV7-2|.|.|TRBJ1-1
CASSSWTGKNTEAFF
TGTGCCAGCAGCTCATGGACGGGTAAGAACACTGAAGCTTTCTTT
>TRBV7-9|.|.|TRBJ2-5
CASSPRAGRGKETQYF
TGTGCCAGCAGCCCCCGTGCGGGCCGGGGGAAAGAGACCCAGTACTTC
>TRBV28|TRBD2|few|TRBJ2-3
CASDGSSGEISTDTQYF
TGTGCCAGCGACGGGTCTAGCGGCGAGATAAGCACAGATACGCAGTATTTT